A selection of T cell receptor beta chains follows, all from one sample in a study of T cells in Graves' hyperthyroidism and ophthalmopathy. Via MiXCR, TCRdb re-called the multiplex PCR reads, giving one row per CDR3 protein. The sample lists 250,000 or so distinct CDR3 sequences, nearly 15% seen once, with around 30% in the top ten. Sequencing was carried out using blood. These receptor sequences come from a woman aged 50 to 60 with Graves' hyperthyroidism that later progressed to Graves' ophthalmopathy. The CDR3 runs from the conserved cysteine through the conserved F or W. The order of the fields is J gene, V gene, clone size, D gene, CDR3 protein, CDR3 DNA. A D gene is named only where the DNA matches it firmly. Some rows have no size entry. The others give once, few or many, or a class for an expanded clone.

TRBJ2-3 | TRBV7-9 | few | NA | CASSLYGGDTQYF | TGTGCCAGCAGCTTATACGGCGGAGATACGCAGTATTTT
TRBJ2-7 | TRBV25-1 | few | NA | CASKGGISYEQYF | TGTGCCAGCAAGGGGGGAATCTCTTACGAGCAGTACTTC
TRBJ2-2 | TRBV7-9 | NA | TRBD2 | CASRPTFTSGRGTGELFF | TGTGCCAGCAGACCGACCTTTACTAGCGGGAGAGGGACCGGGGAGCTGTTTTTT
TRBJ1-1 | TRBV20-1 | NA | TRBD1 | CSAITGGETEAFF | TGCAGTGCCATCACAGGGGGAGAGACTGAAGCTTTCTTT
TRBJ2-7 | TRBV11-3 | NA | TRBD1 | CASSRDREEQYF | TGTGCCAGCAGCCGGGACAGGGAAGAGCAGTACTTC
TRBJ2-3 | TRBV5-6 | few | NA | CASTLLRSDTQYF | TGTGCCAGCACCCTTTTACGGTCAGATACGCAGTATTTT
TRBJ1-1 | TRBV2 | many | TRBD1 | CASSSQGASEAFF | TGTGCCAGCAGCTCTCAGGGGGCCAGTGAAGCTTTCTTT
TRBJ1-2 | TRBV28 | many | TRBD1 | CASSASSGTGVFYGYTF | TGTGCCAGCAGTGCATCCTCCGGGACAGGGGTGTTCTATGGCTACACCTTC
TRBJ2-1 | TRBV6-1 | many | NA | CASSRDGPYNEQFF | TGTGCCAGCAGCCGAGATGGGCCCTACAATGAGCAGTTCTTC
TRBJ2-3 | TRBV5-1 | many | TRBD2 | CASSLGVAGGDTQYF | TGCGCCAGCAGCCTGGGGGTAGCGGGTGGAGATACGCAGTATTTT
TRBJ2-5 | TRBV4-1 | many | NA | CASSQYGGDWGGVETQYF | TGCGCCAGCAGCCAGTACGGGGGAGACTGGGGTGGGGTGGAGACCCAGTACTTC
TRBJ1-1 | TRBV6-1 | few | TRBD1 | CASRGTGDSTEAFF | TGTGCCAGCAGGGGGACAGGGGATAGCACTGAAGCTTTCTTT
TRBJ1-5 | TRBV24-1 | few | TRBD1 | CATSDQQGSGQPQHF | TGTGCCACCAGTGATCAACAGGGGAGCGGTCAGCCCCAGCATTTT
TRBJ2-7 | TRBV25-1 | few | TRBD2 | CASRGLAGIYEQYF | TGTGCCAGCAGAGGACTAGCGGGGATCTACGAGCAGTACTTC
TRBJ2-7 | TRBV6-1 | NA | NA | CASSEEFWDEQYF | TGTGCCAGCAGTGAAGAATTCTGGGACGAGCAGTACTTC
TRBJ2-3 | TRBV19 | many | NA | CASRTYRGADTQYF | TGTGCCAGTAGAACCTACCGTGGGGCAGATACGCAGTATTTT
TRBJ2-5 | TRBV5-1 | few | TRBD2 | CASSTGLAGAEAQYF | TGCGCCAGCAGCACGGGACTAGCGGGAGCAGAGGCCCAGTACTTC
TRBJ2-7 | TRBV28 | many | NA | CASSLPGTYEQYF | TGCGCCAGCAGCTTGCCCGGGACCTACGAGCAGTACTTC
TRBJ2-5 | TRBV24-1 | NA | TRBD1 | CATSDLPHLLDRTQETQYF | TGTGCCACCAGTGATTTGCCTCATCTACTGGACAGGACCCAAGAGACCCAGTACTTC
TRBJ2-2 | TRBV6-1 | few | TRBD1 | CASSSRDRGTGELFF | TGTGCCAGCAGTTCCCGGGACAGGGGTACGGGGGAGCTGTTTTTT
TRBJ2-7 | TRBV30 | many | NA | CAWEGPTHSYEQYF | TGTGCCTGGGAGGGACCCACACACTCCTACGAGCAGTACTTC
TRBJ1-4 | TRBV5-1 | many | TRBD1 | CASSVTQGGNEKLFF | TGCGCCAGCAGCGTTACACAGGGGGGAAATGAAAAACTGTTTTTT
TRBJ2-1 | TRBV6-2/TRBV6-3 | many | TRBD2 | CASSYSAGVRRYNEQFF | TGTGCCAGCAGTTACTCCGCGGGAGTGAGGCGCTACAATGAGCAGTTCTTC
TRBJ2-7 | TRBV2 | many | NA | CATLHRDSYEQYF | TGTGCCACTTTACACAGGGATTCCTACGAGCAGTACTTC
TRBJ2-3 | TRBV30 | many | NA | CAWSDYGVEPFTDTQYF | TGTGCCTGGAGTGATTACGGGGTCGAACCTTTCACAGATACGCAGTATTTT
TRBJ2-1 | TRBV28 | many | TRBD1 | CASSSPRDRVLQYEQFF | TGTGCCAGCAGTTCCCCCCGGGACAGGGTTCTCCAATATGAGCAGTTCTTC
TRBJ2-3 | TRBV20-1 | NA | TRBD2 | CSARDETSGGGTDTQYF | TGCAGTGCTAGAGATGAGACTAGCGGGGGGGGCACAGATACGCAGTATTTT
TRBJ1-6 | TRBV7-9 | NA | NA | CASSTSLNSPLHF | TGTGCCAGCAGCACTTCGCTGAATTCACCCCTCCACTTT
TRBJ2-3 | TRBV12-3/TRBV12-4 | many | NA | CASSLSGVDNTDTQYF | TGTGCCAGCAGTCTCTCAGGGGTGGATAACACAGATACGCAGTATTTT
TRBJ2-5 | TRBV25-1 | many | NA | CASSDWGEETQYF | TGTGCCAGCAGTGACTGGGGCGAAGAGACCCAGTACTTC
TRBJ1-1 | TRBV9 | NA | NA | CASSVGSGSEAFF | TGTGCCAGCAGCGTAGGGTCGGGCTCTGAAGCTTTCTTT
TRBJ2-2 | TRBV2 | many | NA | CASKTDVGELFF | TGTGCCAGCAAGACGGATGTCGGGGAGCTGTTTTTT
TRBJ2-2 | TRBV6-1 | many | NA | CASSYFPGFGGELFF | TGTGCCAGCAGTTACTTCCCAGGGTTCGGCGGGGAGCTGTTTTTT
TRBJ1-2 | TRBV15 | NA | TRBD1 | CATRRQGANYGYTF | TGTGCCACCAGGAGACAGGGGGCCAACTATGGCTACACCTTC
TRBJ2-1 | TRBV11-3 | many | NA | CASSLIPRHSNEQFF | TGTGCCAGCAGCTTAATTCCCAGGCACTCCAATGAGCAGTTCTTC
TRBJ1-5 | TRBV28 | many | NA | CASSPWDLGQNGAQPQHF | TGTGCCAGCAGTCCGTGGGACCTCGGACAGAACGGCGCTCAGCCCCAGCATTTT
TRBJ2-1 | TRBV5-1 | many | TRBD2 | CASSPGLAGDNEQFF | TGTGCCAGCTCACCTGGACTAGCGGGAGACAATGAGCAGTTCTTC
TRBJ1-5 | TRBV4-2 | NA | NA | CASSQDGVRTHNQPQHF | TGTGCCAGCAGCCAAGATGGGGTAAGGACTCACAATCAGCCCCAGCATTTT
TRBJ2-5 | TRBV5-6 | NA | NA | CASSRLRGYETQYF | TGTGCCAGCAGCCGTCTTCGGGGGTACGAGACCCAGTACTTC
TRBJ1-6 | TRBV6-1 | few | TRBD1 | CASSLGQGFRSPLHF | TGTGCCAGCTCTTTGGGACAGGGGTTTCGCTCACCCCTCCACTTT
TRBJ2-5 | TRBV27 | many | NA | CASSGGTNQETQYF | TGTGCCAGCTCTGGCGGGACCAACCAAGAGACCCAGTACTTC
TRBJ2-1 | TRBV5-1 | many | NA | CASSLDEGSYNEQFF | TGCGCCAGCAGCTTGGATGAGGGCTCCTACAATGAGCAGTTCTTC
TRBJ1-3 | TRBV20-1 | NA | NA | CSARVGKVSGNTIYF | TGCAGTGCTAGAGTAGGGAAAGTCTCTGGAAACACCATATATTTT
TRBJ1-2 | TRBV28 | few | NA | CASRPNPYGYTF | TGTGCCAGCAGGCCTAACCCCTATGGCTACACCTTC
TRBJ2-5 | TRBV7-3 | many | NA | CASSLNVGETQYF | TGTGCCAGCAGCTTAAATGTGGGGGAGACCCAGTACTTC
TRBJ2-7 | TRBV20-1 | many | TRBD2 | CSASGLGGLGSEQYF | TGCAGTGCTAGCGGTCTCGGGGGACTAGGATCCGAGCAGTACTTC
TRBJ2-3 | TRBV20-1 | many | TRBD1 | CSARDPGTGAFSTDTQYF | TGCAGTGCTAGAGATCCTGGGACAGGGGCCTTTAGCACAGATACGCAGTATTTT
TRBJ1-1 | TRBV6-1 | many | TRBD1 | CASSEIMDRVSRVNTEAFF | TGTGCCAGCAGTGAAATAATGGACAGGGTATCTCGGGTGAACACTGAAGCTTTCTTT
TRBJ2-7 | TRBV6-1 | many | NA | CASSENEQDKQYF | TGTGCCAGCAGTGAAAATGAGCAGGACAAGCAGTACTTC
TRBJ2-7 | TRBV5-6 | few | NA | CASSPGGLAVLIYEQYF | TGTGCCAGCAGCCCCGGAGGGTTGGCAGTTTTAATCTACGAGCAGTACTTC
TRBJ2-3 | TRBV29-1 | many | NA | CSVAGADTQYF | TGCAGCGTGGCTGGGGCAGATACGCAGTATTTT